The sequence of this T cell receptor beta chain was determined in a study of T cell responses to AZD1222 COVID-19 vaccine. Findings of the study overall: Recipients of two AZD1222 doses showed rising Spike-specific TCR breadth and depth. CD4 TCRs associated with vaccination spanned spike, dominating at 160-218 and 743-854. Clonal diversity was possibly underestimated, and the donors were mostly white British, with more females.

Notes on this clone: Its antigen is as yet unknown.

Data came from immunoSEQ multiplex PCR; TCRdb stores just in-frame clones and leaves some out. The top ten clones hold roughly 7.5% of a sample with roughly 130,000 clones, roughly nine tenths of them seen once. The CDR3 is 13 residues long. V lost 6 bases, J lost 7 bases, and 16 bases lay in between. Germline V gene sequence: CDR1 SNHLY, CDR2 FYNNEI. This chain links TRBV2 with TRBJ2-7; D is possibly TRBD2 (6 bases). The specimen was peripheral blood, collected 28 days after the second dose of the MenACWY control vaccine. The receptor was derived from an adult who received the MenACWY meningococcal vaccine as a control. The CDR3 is CASSGAGPLEQYF. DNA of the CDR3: TGTGCCAGCAGCGGAGCGGGTCCTCTTGAGCAGTACTTC.